This record concerns one T cell receptor beta chain sequence. V was clipped by 0 bases and J by 1 base, with 10 bases between them. This CDR3 region has 15 residues. Germline loops: CDR1 KGHSH, CDR2 LQKENI. The data are from a study of blood T cell repertoires in COVID-19. Study-level background: PBMCs, B-cell-depleted T cells, or T cells provided the cDNA or gDNA that made up the material.

Only in-frame clones appear in the TCRdb table, and some are missing; sequencing was by immunoSEQ multiplex PCR. The sample contains about 130,000 clones, approximately 77% of which appear only once. V and J are TRBV18 and TRBJ2-7; weak D call: TRBD1 (6 bases). This TCR came from a man older than 75 with acute or convalescent COVID-19. Sequenced: peripheral blood. The CDR3 loop is CASSPPQGSSYEQYF. The CDR3 DNA reads TGTGCCAGCTCACCACCGCAGGGGAGTTCCTACGAGCAGTACTTC.